One sample yielded the 13 T cell receptor beta chains listed below, sequenced in a study of blood T cell repertoires in COVID-19. Method: immunoSEQ multiplex PCR; TCRdb's copy keeps in-frame clones and lacks some. The sample includes approximately 210,000 clones, roughly 87% of them seen just once. Sequenced material: PBMCs or T cells enriched from blood (not recorded which). These receptors all stem from a young man in a cohort exposed to, infected with or recovered from COVID-19 (not recorded which).

The chain employs TRBV19 and TRBJ2-1, with 11 bases matching TRBD2. V was clipped by 1 base and J by 9 bases; unmatched bases: 2. From germline, CDR1 is LNHDA and CDR2 SQIVND (reference sequence). The CDR3 has 14 amino acids. Written as DNA, the CDR3 is TGTGCCAGTAGTATAGCGGGGACTAGCGGTGAGCAGTTCTTC. Amino acid sequence: CASSIAGTSGEQFF.

This clone was seen only a few times. The chain is built from TRBV11-2 and TRBJ2-1; TRBD2 aligns across 8 bases. V gave up 3 bases and J gave up 9 bases; unmatched junction bases: 4. The CDR3 contains 13 residues. Germline CDR1 and CDR2: SGHAT and FQNNGV. In DNA form, the CDR3 reads TGTGCCAGCAGCTTCAGGACTAGCATTGAGCAGTTCTTC. Residues: CASSFRTSIEQFF.

This clone occurred many times. In DNA, the CDR3 is TGTGCCAGCAGTGACTCGACAGGGGGCCCAGATACGCAGTATTTT. This translates into CASSDSTGGPDTQYF. This rearrangement joins TRBV6-4 to TRBJ2-3; 10 bases match TRBD1. This CDR3 spans 15 amino acids. In germline, CDR1 is MRHNA, CDR2 SNTAGT. After removal of 0 bases from V and 4 bases from J, the junction contained 1 base not matched to a gene.

The rearrangement joins TRBV6-5 to TRBJ2-7; 13 positions match TRBD2. CDR1 and CDR2 (germline): MNHEY, SVGAGI. The V segment lost 4 bases and the J segment 4 bases; nucleotides outside the gene matches: 7. The CDR3 is 16 residues long. For the CDR3, the DNA is TGTGCCAGCAGTTCTCCCACTAGCGGGAGGGATTACGAGCAGTACTTC. This gives the protein CASSSPTSGRDYEQYF.

J is TRBJ2-7 and V is TRBV27; the D is unclear. CDR3 size: 13 residues. Per germline, CDR1 MNHEY and CDR2 SMNVEV (reference sequence). The ends were cut back, 7 bases at V and 4 bases at J, with 14 bases in the middle. The CDR3 bases are TGTGCCAGCAAAGAGGAGATAGAGTACGAGCAGTACTTC. This codes for CASKEEIEYEQYF.

This clone was seen just once. V is TRBV7-9 and J is TRBJ1-1; D not certain. CDR3 length: 12 residues. CDR1 is SEHNR and CDR2 is FQNEAQ in the germline V gene (reference sequence). The germline V and J ends were trimmed by 5 bases and 4 bases, with 8 bases remaining between them. The CDR3 DNA reads as TGTGCCAGCAGCCCAAGAGCCACTGAAGCTTTCTTT. This encodes CASSPRATEAFF.

The J gene is TRBJ2-3, the V gene TRBV14; 11 positions agree with TRBD1. V lost 4 bases and J lost 2; bases outside the gene matches: 5. This CDR3 contains 16 residues. The germline V gene encodes CDR1 SGHDN and CDR2 FVKESK. This chain's CDR3 is CASSLRDRGNTDTQYF. The CDR3 DNA sequence: TGTGCCAGCAGCCTTCGGGACAGGGGGAACACAGATACGCAGTATTTT.

The rearrangement joins TRBV2 to TRBJ1-5; 9 nucleotides match TRBD1. This CDR3 is built from 14 residues. The ends lost 4 bases at V and 6 bases at J; junction bases unmatched: 4. CDR1 SNHLY and CDR2 FYNNEI come from the germline V gene. The CDR3 reads CASSAGQGVQPQHF. In nucleotides, the CDR3 is TGTGCCAGCAGTGCGGGACAGGGCGTTCAGCCCCAGCATTTT.

This CDR3 reads CASSVDLRETQYF. The CDR3 DNA follows: TGTGCCAGCAGCGTAGACTTGCGGGAGACCCAGTACTTC. The V call is TRBV9, the J call TRBJ2-5; the D is unclear. CDR3 size: 13 residues. V lost 0 bases to trimming and J lost 5 bases, with 8 bases between them. Germline-derived CDR1 and CDR2 are SGDLS and YYNGEE.

This clone was seen a handful of times. This sequence joins TRBV5-4 and TRBJ2-2, with TRBD2 matching 9 bases. The CDR3 runs 16 residues. Trimming at V came to 0 bases and at J to 5 bases, leaving 5 bases not matched to a gene. In germline, CDR1 is SGHNT, CDR2 YYREEE (reference sequence). CDR3: CASSLGLAEATGELFF. The CDR3 coding sequence is TGTGCCAGCAGCTTGGGACTAGCGGAAGCTACCGGGGAGCTGTTTTTT.

The chain carries TRBV27 and TRBJ1-2, with TRBD1 matching over 8 bases. V shed 4 bases, J shed 6 bases, and the junction held 7 bases outside the gene matches. CDR3 size: 14 residues. Germline loops: CDR1 MNHEY, CDR2 SMNVEV (reference sequence). CDR3 protein: CASSSDWTGHGYTF. The CDR3 DNA is TGTGCCAGCAGTTCAGACTGGACAGGGCATGGCTACACCTTC.

The CDR3 nucleotides read TGTGCCAGCATTCCTTACAGACGGGGGTTGGCTGAAGCTTTCTTT. It encodes CASIPYRRGLAEAFF. This chain links TRBV6-5 with TRBJ1-1; D might be TRBD1 (5 bases). V lost 7 bases and J lost 6, with 21 bases in between. The germline V gene has CDR1 MNHEY and CDR2 SVGAGI. The CDR3 sequence is 15 residues long.

This chain joins TRBV15 and TRBJ1-1; 7 bases align to TRBD1. Germline trimming cut 8 bases from V and 2 bases from J; bases unmatched to any gene: 8. Germline V gene lookup returns CDR1 LNHNV and CDR2 YYDKDF (reference sequence). The CDR3 totals 14 residues. Here the CDR3 DNA reads TGTGCCACCGAGCAGGGGGTAACCAACACTGAAGCTTTCTTT. It encodes CATEQGVTNTEAFF.